One sample yielded the 25 T cell receptor beta chains listed below, sequenced in a study of PD-L1 blockade in urothelial cancer. The data were produced by immunoSEQ multiplex PCR, yet TCRdb's version contains in-frame clones alone and is incomplete. The profile shows 71,000 or so clones, roughly nine tenths of them singletons. The sequencing here drew on PBMCs, taken around atezolizumab (anti-PD-L1) treatment. The receptors originated from a man in his 60s with urothelial cancer.

This clone appeared once. The chain couples TRBV5-8 to TRBJ2-7, with 9 bases identical to TRBD1. Looked up from germline, CDR1 is SGHTS and CDR2 is YDEGEE. The CDR3 runs to 15 residues. V shed 4 bases, J shed 7 bases, and the junction held 12 bases outside the gene matches. The CDR3 region has the DNA TGTGCCAGCAGCAGAACCGGGACAGGGACCGGTGAGCAGTACTTC. Translating it yields CASSRTGTGTGEQYF.

CDR3 amino acids: CASRSMSGANVLTF. The DNA of the CDR3 is TGTGCCAGCAGGTCTATGTCTGGGGCCAACGTCCTGACTTTC. The chain employs TRBV6-5 and TRBJ2-6, with D uncertain. Trimming shortened V by 6 bases and J by 1 base, and 7 bases separated the two germline ends. The CDR3 spans 14 residues. Germline V gene lookup returns CDR1 MNHEY and CDR2 SVGAGI.

This clone came up once. V gene TRBV7-2 combines with J gene TRBJ1-1; D remains unclear. Germline CDR1 and CDR2: SGHTA and FQGNSA. The CDR3 sequence is 17 residues long. V lost 3 bases and J lost 0, with 17 bases in between. The CDR3 sequence: CASSFVGGRRVNTEAFF. Written as DNA, the CDR3 is TGTGCCAGCAGCTTTGTTGGCGGCAGACGAGTGAACACTGAAGCTTTCTTT.

The V call is TRBV7-9, the J call TRBJ2-3; D is uncertain. Germline assignment: CDR1 SEHNR and CDR2 FQNEAQ (reference sequence). Trimming shortened V by 6 bases and J by 3 bases, and 19 bases separated the two germline ends. This CDR3 is built from 16 residues. CDR3 nucleotide sequence: TGTGCCAGCAGTTACGAAAGACCGTCGCGGACAGATACGCAGTATTTT. Its translation: CASSYERPSRTDTQYF.

The chain recombines TRBV6-5 with TRBJ2-7; D gene uncertain. The CDR3 has 13 residues. Per germline, CDR1 MNHEY and CDR2 SVGAGI. V dropped 5 bases and J dropped 1 base, with 9 bases sitting between them. In nucleotides, the CDR3 is TGTGCCAGCAGTCGAATACTATCCTACGAGCAGTACTTC. It yields the protein CASSRILSYEQYF.

The V gene is TRBV5-4, the J gene TRBJ2-1, with D tentatively TRBD2 (6 bases). CDR3 length equals 12 residues. Germline-derived CDR1 and CDR2 are SGHNT and YYREEE (reference sequence). Between the trimmed V and J ends, which lost 4 bases and 9 bases, there was a span of 11 bases. CDR3 amino acids: CASSAGRFEQFF. The CDR3 DNA sequence: TGTGCCAGCAGCGCAGGGAGGTTTGAGCAGTTCTTC.

J is TRBJ2-7 and V is TRBV6-5; 9 bases map to TRBD1. The CDR3 runs 16 residues. The germline V gene encodes CDR1 MNHEY and CDR2 SVGAGI. The V gene end was trimmed by 0 bases and the J gene end by 0 bases; junction bases not matched to a gene: 3. CDR3 protein: CASSYSGTGYSYEQYF. The CDR3 coding sequence is TGTGCCAGCAGTTACTCCGGGACAGGGTACTCCTACGAGCAGTACTTC.

The chain carries TRBV2 and TRBJ2-1, with TRBD2 matching 8 bases. This CDR3 has 17 amino acids. The J segment lost 4 bases and the V segment lost 1 base, leaving 9 bases of the junction unmatched. The germline gives CDR1 SNHLY, CDR2 FYNNEI. The CDR3 reads CASSEGGSGVRYNEQFF. Here the CDR3 DNA reads TGTGCCAGCAGTGAAGGGGGTAGCGGGGTAAGATACAATGAGCAGTTCTTC.

This CDR3 is CASMRDKANLKAFF. CDR3 bases: TGTGCCAGTATGAGGGACAAGGCTAACCTGAAAGCTTTCTTT. The chain combines TRBV19 with TRBJ1-1; possibly TRBD1 for D (6 bases). V shed 7 bases and J shed 9 bases, with 21 bases lying between them. The CDR3 length is 14 residues. Germline V gives CDR1 LNHDA, CDR2 SQIVND (reference sequence).

The chain carries TRBV7-6 and TRBJ2-2; D call uncertain. The length of the CDR3 is 16 residues. CDR1 and CDR2 (germline): SGHVS, FNYEAQ. V was pared by 5 bases and J by 0 bases, with 13 bases between. CDR3 coding DNA: TGTGCCAGCAGCCCGAAAGCTTCGGCGAACACCGGGGAGCTGTTTTTT. Translating it yields CASSPKASANTGELFF.

The chain uses TRBV16 and TRBJ1-1, with 8 bases identical to TRBD1. J gave up 4 bases and V 1 base, and 11 bases lay outside the gene matches. CDR3 length: 17 residues. CDR1 and CDR2 from the germline V gene are KGHSY and FQNENV. Here the CDR3 reads CASSQLGRGRRVTEAFF. Written as DNA, the CDR3 is TGTGCCAGCAGCCAATTGGGCAGGGGGCGCCGGGTCACTGAAGCTTTCTTT.

This clone was seen only once. The chain carries TRBV6-5 and TRBJ2-2; unclear D gene. Trimming removed 3 bases from V and 2 bases from J, with 13 bases in between. This CDR3 comprises 16 residues. Germline lookup yields CDR1 MNHEY and CDR2 SVGAGI. CDR3 loop: CASSYLLTSNTGELFF. Here the CDR3 DNA reads TGTGCCAGCAGTTATCTTCTGACTTCTAACACCGGGGAGCTGTTTTTT.

This rearrangement joins TRBV11-2 to TRBJ2-1, with D possibly matching TRBD1 (6 bases). The CDR3 spans 10 residues. Trimming took off 5 bases at V and 12 bases at J, with 8 bases between the two ends. Looked up from germline, CDR1 is SGHAT and CDR2 is FQNNGV. The CDR3: CASSTRGQFF. CDR3 sequence (DNA): TGTGCCAGCAGCACCAGGGGGCAGTTCTTC.

This clone has a single count. The chain carries TRBV4-3 and TRBJ2-1; 7 bases align to TRBD2. V lost 0 bases, J lost 9 bases, and 11 bases stayed unmatched. The V gene's germline CDR1 is LGHNA and CDR2 YSLEER. The CDR3 is 16 residues long. Here the CDR3 DNA reads TGCGCCAGCAGCCAAGATCGGGACTATCCCCGGGGTGAGCAGTTCTTC. Its protein is CASSQDRDYPRGEQFF.

The chain couples TRBV2 to TRBJ2-1; D may be TRBD2 (6 bases). Trimming took off 6 bases at V and 1 base at J, with 13 bases between the two ends. Germline CDR1 SNHLY, CDR2 FYNNEI. This CDR3 has 15 amino acids. CDR3 in amino acids: CASRVSEGSYNEQFF. In DNA form, the CDR3 reads TGTGCCAGCAGAGTTTCGGAGGGATCCTACAATGAGCAGTTCTTC. Using reference TRBV2 and TRBJ2-1 for the parts outside the CDR3, the full variable domain is EPEVTQTPSHQVTQMGQEVILRCVPISNHLYFYWYRQILGQKVEFLVSFYNNEISEKSEIFDDQFSVERPDGSNFTLKIRSTKLEDSAMYFCASRVSEGSYNEQFFGPGTRLTVL.

The CDR3: CASGTSGGPSGANVLTF. CDR3 sequence (DNA): TGTGCCAGCGGAACTAGCGGTGGTCCATCTGGGGCCAACGTCCTGACTTTC. The genes are TRBV4-2 and TRBJ2-6; 8 bases fit TRBD2. The V and J ends lost 8 bases and 1 base, in that order; junction bases with no gene match: 10. This CDR3 has 17 amino acids. Germline values: CDR1 LGHNA, CDR2 YNFKEQ.

V is TRBV5-1 and J is TRBJ2-3; D uncertain. This CDR3 contains 14 residues. Germline-derived CDR1 and CDR2 are SGHRS and YFSETQ. Trimming took 4 bases from V and 0 from J, leaving 9 bases between them. This CDR3 is CASSLVSSTDTQYF. The CDR3 DNA is TGCGCCAGCAGCCTGGTGTCGAGCACAGATACGCAGTATTTT. The full variable domain, completed using reference TRBV5-1 and TRBJ2-3, is KAGVTQTPRYLIKTRGQQVTLSCSPISGHRSVSWYQQTPGQGLQFLFEYFSETQRNKGNFPGRFSGRQFSNSRSEMNVSTLELGDSALYLCASSLVSSTDTQYFGPGTRLTVL.

The chain employs TRBV7-2 and TRBJ2-7, with 8 bases that match TRBD1. Germline loops: CDR1 SGHTA, CDR2 FQGNSA. V gave up 2 bases and J gave up 4 bases; unmatched junction bases: 10. This CDR3 has 16 residues. This CDR3 is CASSLTGRGRSYEQYF. In DNA form, the CDR3 reads TGTGCCAGCAGCTTAACGGGCAGGGGGCGATCGTACGAGCAGTACTTC.

The gene calls are TRBV28 and TRBJ1-4; no clear D gene. Germline values: CDR1 MDHEN, CDR2 SYDVKM. The V and J ends lost 2 bases and 11 bases respectively, with 9 bases between them. The CDR3 is 12 residues long. The CDR3 spells CASSLSREKLFF. Written as DNA, the CDR3 is TGTGCCAGCAGTTTAAGTAGGGAGAAACTGTTTTTT.

The gene calls are TRBV11-2 and TRBJ2-5; TRBD2 aligns across 10 bases. Germline assignment: CDR1 SGHAT and CDR2 FQNNGV. After removal of 4 bases from V and 5 bases from J, the junction contained 4 bases not matched to a gene. The CDR3 contains 14 residues. The CDR3 nucleotides read TGTGCCAGCAGCTCTAGCGGGAGTAGGGAGACCCAGTACTTC. Amino acid sequence: CASSSSGSRETQYF.

This chain connects TRBV5-1 to TRBJ2-2; D not certain. CDR1 and CDR2 from the germline V gene are SGHRS and YFSETQ. Between the trimmed V and J ends, which lost 5 bases and 4 bases, there was a span of 6 bases. The CDR3 consists of 12 residues. CDR3 DNA: TGCGCCAGCAGATATAGCACCGGGGAGCTGTTTTTT. The encoded protein is CASRYSTGELFF.

This clone was seen only once. The chain has TRBV4-3 and TRBJ2-1; TRBD2 agrees at 8 bases. J lost 14 bases, V lost 0 bases, and 9 bases had no gene match. Germline values: CDR1 LGHNA, CDR2 YSLEER. This CDR3 contains 14 residues. The CDR3 DNA is TGCGCCAGCAGCCAAGATCTATCGTCCGGGAGGGAGTTCTTC. This gives the protein CASSQDLSSGREFF.

This chain uses TRBV19 with TRBJ1-2; D possibly corresponds to TRBD1 (6 bases). V was trimmed by 7 bases and J by 8 bases, leaving 20 bases between them. Germline CDR1 and CDR2: LNHDA and SQIVND (reference sequence). The CDR3 is 14 amino acids. CDR3 residues: CASTQGRGRRGYTF. The DNA for the CDR3 is TGTGCCAGTACCCAAGGGCGGGGGCGCAGAGGCTACACCTTC.

The V call is TRBV19, the J call TRBJ2-1; the match to TRBD2 covers 12 bases. V dropped 3 bases and J dropped 0; count of bases not matched to a gene: 0. Germline V gene lookup returns CDR1 LNHDA and CDR2 SQIVND (reference sequence). The length of the CDR3 is 16 residues. The DNA of the CDR3 is TGTGCCAGTAGTATGACTAGCGGGAGCTCCTACAATGAGCAGTTCTTC. This translates into CASSMTSGSSYNEQFF.

This chain connects TRBV11-2 to TRBJ2-5, with 10 positions matching TRBD1. The ends lost 6 bases at V and 5 bases at J; junction bases unmatched: 3. This CDR3 is built from 13 residues. In germline, CDR1 is SGHAT, CDR2 FQNNGV. The CDR3 sequence: CASRGQGDETQYF. In DNA form, the CDR3 reads TGTGCCAGCAGAGGACAGGGGGACGAGACCCAGTACTTC.